The 25 T cell receptor beta chains below were found in one sample sequenced in a study of blood T cell repertoires in COVID-19. Assay used: immunoSEQ multiplex PCR; TCRdb lists only in-frame clones, some missing. The sample holds over 200,000 clones, approximately 86% seen once. The material sequenced was PBMCs or T cells enriched from blood (not recorded which). The receptor source for this set is a man younger than 30 with acute COVID-19.

This clone was counted once. The chain links TRBV27 to TRBJ2-1; tentative D call: TRBD2 (5 bases). Trimming took 0 bases from V and 6 from J, leaving 9 bases between them. The CDR3 is 14 amino acids. Germline CDR1 reads MNHEY; CDR2 reads SMNVEV (reference sequence). The CDR3, as DNA: TGTGCCAGCAGTTTATCGTTTAGCGTCAATGAGCAGTTCTTC. Its translation is CASSLSFSVNEQFF.

The chain couples TRBV10-1 to TRBJ1-3; 8 nucleotides align to TRBD1. Germline-derived CDR1 and CDR2 are WNHNN and SYGVQD (reference sequence). The CDR3 runs 16 residues. V lost 4 bases, J lost 0 bases, and 5 bases stayed unmatched. The CDR3 sequence: CASSADRASSGNTIYF. CDR3 coding DNA: TGCGCCAGCAGTGCGGACAGGGCCAGCTCTGGAAACACCATATATTTT.

The V call is TRBV10-3, the J call TRBJ1-5; D not resolved. V dropped 0 bases and J dropped 0 bases, with 6 bases sitting between them. Germline V gives CDR1 ENHRY, CDR2 SYGVKD. This CDR3 is 15 amino acids long. The CDR3 loop is CAISESTTSNQPQHF. The CDR3 bases are TGTGCCATCAGTGAGTCGACAACTAGCAATCAGCCCCAGCATTTT.

This chain links TRBV2 with TRBJ2-6; the D gene is possibly TRBD2 (7 bases). Deletions cut 4 bases from V and 4 bases from J, with 17 bases between. Germline V gene sequence: CDR1 SNHLY, CDR2 FYNNEI. The CDR3 loop spans 17 amino acids. In DNA form, the CDR3 reads TGTGCCAGCAGTGCCACAGGGAGGGATCGGGGGGCCAACGTCCTGACTTTC. It encodes CASSATGRDRGANVLTF.

The J gene is TRBJ1-3, the V gene TRBV7-6, with 9 bases aligning to TRBD1. With 5 bases clipped from V and 4 bases from J, the junction kept 6 bases outside the gene matches. Germline loops: CDR1 SGHVS, CDR2 FNYEAQ. The CDR3 consists of 15 residues. In DNA, the CDR3 is TGTGCCAGCAGCCCACAGGGGGCGGTCGGAAACACCATATATTTT. As protein: CASSPQGAVGNTIYF. Complete variable domain (other parts from reference TRBV7-6 and TRBJ1-3): GAGVSQSPRYKVTKRGQDVALRCDPISGHVSLYWYRQALGQGPEFLTYFNYEAQQDKSGLPNDRFSAERPEGSISTLTIQRTEQRDSAMYRCASSPQGAVGNTIYFGEGSWLTVV.

The chain recombines TRBV3-1 (or the pseudogene TRBV3-2) with TRBJ2-1; 9 bases line up with TRBD2. CDR1 is LGHDT and CDR2 is YNNKEL in the germline V gene (reference sequence). There are 15 residues in the CDR3. The junction had 5 bases not matched to a gene; V was cut back by 1 base and J by 7 bases. The DNA for the CDR3 is TGTGCCAGCAGCCAAGTAGCGGGAGCGGGTAATGAGCAGTTCTTC. It is translated as CASSQVAGAGNEQFF.

J is TRBJ2-1 and V is TRBV7-3, with a possible D match to TRBD2 (5 bases). With 5 bases removed from V and 10 bases from J, the gap between germline ends came to 24 bases. The CDR3 is made up of 16 amino acids. Germline values: CDR1 SGHTA, CDR2 FQGTGA. The CDR3 spells CASSPLSGSGKDEQFF. As DNA, the CDR3 is TGTGCCAGCAGCCCGCTTTCGGGGAGTGGGAAAGACGAGCAGTTCTTC.

V gene TRBV18 combines with J gene TRBJ2-7; maybe TRBD2 (5 bases). V was trimmed by 5 bases and J by 0 bases, leaving 11 bases between them. Germline assignment: CDR1 KGHSH and CDR2 LQKENI. The CDR3 sequence is 14 residues long. The CDR3 region is CASSSTGDSYEQYF. The CDR3 DNA sequence: TGTGCCAGCTCATCAACCGGGGACTCCTACGAGCAGTACTTC.

A single count supports this clone. The rearrangement links TRBV30 to TRBJ2-6, with TRBD1 matching over 9 bases. J gave up 7 bases and V 4 bases, and 8 bases lay outside the gene matches. CDR1 is GTSNPN, CDR2 SVGIG, per germline (reference sequence). CDR3 length equals 15 residues. CDR3 DNA: TGTGCCTGGATACCCGGGACAGGGTATGCCAACGTCCTGACTTTC. It specifies CAWIPGTGYANVLTF.

V and J are TRBV11-2 and TRBJ2-7; D is uncertain. V was cut by 3 bases and J by 2 bases, with 5 bases left in between. This CDR3 is 12 amino acids long. Germline CDR1 is SGHAT and CDR2 is FQNNGV. The CDR3: CASSFLAYEQYF. The CDR3 bases are TGTGCCAGCAGCTTCTTAGCCTACGAGCAGTACTTC.

This clone appeared a few times. V gene TRBV14 combines with J gene TRBJ1-2; TRBD1 matches at 7 bases. Looked up from germline, CDR1 is SGHDN and CDR2 is FVKESK. V dropped 4 bases and J dropped 7; count of bases not matched to a gene: 9. CDR3 length equals 14 residues. The CDR3: CASSLSQGVIGYTF. In DNA form, the CDR3 reads TGTGCCAGCAGCCTAAGTCAGGGGGTGATTGGCTACACCTTC.

Concerning this clone: A much larger clone sits a single nucleotide away, making a read error possible. At the DNA level, this CDR3 is encoded by other sequences in the same sample as well. The V call is TRBV7-9, the J call TRBJ2-7; 7 bases agree with TRBD1. Per germline, CDR1 SEHNR and CDR2 FQNEAQ (reference sequence). This CDR3 is built from 13 residues. J was trimmed by 2 bases and V by 5 bases; bases with no gene match: 3. Written as DNA, the CDR3 is TGTGCCAGCAGCCTCGGGACAGCCTACGAGCAGTACTTC. It encodes CASSLGTAYEQYF.

The chain recombines TRBV7-8 with TRBJ1-1, with D perhaps matching TRBD1 (5 bases). V was clipped by 0 bases and J by 4 bases, with 18 bases between them. The CDR3 is made up of 17 amino acids. The germline V gene has CDR1 SGHVS and CDR2 FQNEAQ. CDR3 loop: CASSLARVGLKGTEAFF. The CDR3 DNA is TGTGCCAGCAGCTTAGCGCGTGTGGGACTCAAGGGCACTGAAGCTTTCTTT.

This clone turned up a few times. V usage is TRBV11-2 and J usage is TRBJ1-4, with D hard to call. The V end was cut by 4 bases, the J end by 3 bases, with 9 bases between. The CDR3 is 14 residues long. Germline CDR1 and CDR2: SGHAT and FQNNGV. CDR3 in DNA: TGTGCCAGCAGCTCCGGAGTCCCTAATGAAAAACTGTTTTTT. Its translation is CASSSGVPNEKLFF.

The rearrangement links TRBV7-2 to TRBJ2-7; TRBD2 might be the D (5 bases). V was trimmed by 5 bases and J by 9 bases, leaving 14 bases between them. Germline V gene sequence: CDR1 SGHTA, CDR2 FQGNSA. This CDR3 has 12 residues. The CDR3 region has the DNA TGTGCCAGCAGCCTACCCGGGGAAGGGCAGTACTTC. Translation gives CASSLPGEGQYF.

The rearrangement uses TRBV28 and TRBJ1-1; TRBD1 agrees at 7 bases. Germline lookup yields CDR1 MDHEN and CDR2 SYDVKM. This CDR3 spans 18 amino acids. V was clipped by 4 bases and J by 0 bases; unmatched bases: 14. As DNA, the CDR3 is TGTGCCAGCAGTTCCCCCCAGGGGGGCGGGCACTTGAACACTGAAGCTTTCTTT. This encodes CASSSPQGGGHLNTEAFF.

The chain recombines TRBV4-1 with TRBJ2-1; 10 bases agree with TRBD2. V trimming: 2 bases; J trimming: 7 bases; junction bases outside the gene matches: 5. CDR1 MGHRA and CDR2 YSYEKL come from the germline V gene. The CDR3 length is 15 residues. Written as DNA, the CDR3 is TGCGCCAGCAGCCAAAGTCCTAGCGGGAGTAATGAGCAGTTCTTC. Protein product: CASSQSPSGSNEQFF.

This chain connects TRBV13 to TRBJ2-2, with TRBD1 matching 10 bases. Trimming removed 4 bases from V and 3 bases from J; junction bases left unmatched: 5. Per germline, CDR1 PRHDT and CDR2 FYEKMQ (reference sequence). This CDR3 comprises 16 residues. The CDR3: CASSSRDRGYTGELFF. For the CDR3, the DNA is TGTGCCAGCAGCTCGAGGGACAGGGGTTACACCGGGGAGCTGTTTTTT.

This chain joins TRBV28 and TRBJ1-6, with D hard to call. V lost 2 bases and J 7 bases, leaving 12 bases between the germline ends. Germline CDR1 MDHEN, CDR2 SYDVKM. The CDR3 covers 15 residues. Here the CDR3 reads CASSLDTSLNSPLHF. CDR3 bases: TGTGCCAGCAGTTTAGACACTTCTCTCAATTCACCCCTCCACTTT.

In its sample, this clone was seen once. The chain combines TRBV10-2 with TRBJ1-2; perhaps TRBD1 as D (5 bases). In germline, CDR1 is WSHSY, CDR2 SAAADI. The CDR3 spans 14 residues. Trimming pared 8 bases from V and 1 base from J, leaving 14 bases between. In DNA, the CDR3 is TGCGCCAGCTCGCTACAGGCTCGTAACTATGGCTACACCTTC. It translates to CASSLQARNYGYTF.

The chain couples TRBV4-2 to TRBJ1-5; weak D call: TRBD1 (5 bases). V lost 0 bases and J lost 5, with 11 bases in between. The CDR3 extends over 15 amino acids. CDR1 and CDR2 (germline): LGHNA, YNFKEQ. DNA of the CDR3: TGTGCCAGCAGCCAAGATTCACAGGTGTATCAGCCCCAGCATTTT. Translated: CASSQDSQVYQPQHF.

The rearrangement joins TRBV5-1 to TRBJ2-7, with a weak D call TRBD2 (5 bases). With 5 bases removed from V and 3 bases from J, the gap between germline ends came to 9 bases. This CDR3 region has 12 residues. Germline V gene data show CDR1 as SGHRS and CDR2 as YFSETQ. The CDR3: CASREGVYEQYF. The CDR3 DNA sequence: TGCGCCAGCAGAGAGGGAGTCTACGAGCAGTACTTC.

The chain's CDR3 is CASSEGEAGANVLTF. CDR3 coding DNA: TGTGCCAGTAGTGAAGGGGAGGCTGGGGCCAACGTCCTGACTTTC. The chain recombines TRBV19 with TRBJ2-6; D is possibly TRBD2 (6 bases). There are 15 residues in the CDR3. The ends were cut back, 5 bases at V and 2 bases at J, with 10 bases in the middle. Germline-derived CDR1 and CDR2 are LNHDA and SQIVND (reference sequence).

This clone was picked up a small number of times. The chain carries TRBV19 and TRBJ1-1; D gene uncertain. The CDR3 has 14 residues. The germline V and J ends were trimmed by 1 base and 8 bases, with 14 bases remaining between them. Germline CDR1 reads LNHDA; CDR2 reads SQIVND (reference sequence). The CDR3 sequence: CASSIVTGFWEAFF. For the CDR3, the DNA is TGTGCCAGTAGTATAGTTACGGGATTCTGGGAAGCTTTCTTT.

This clone appeared once. V gene TRBV27 combines with J gene TRBJ1-6, with 8 bases identical to TRBD1. The CDR3 is made up of 14 amino acids. After removal of 4 bases from V and 8 bases from J, the junction contained 4 bases not matched to a gene. Germline V CDR1 and CDR2: MNHEY, SMNVEV (reference sequence). The CDR3 DNA sequence: TGTGCCAGCAGTTCTGGACAGGGTGATTCACCCCTCCACTTT. Its translation: CASSSGQGDSPLHF.